These 6 T cell receptor beta chains share one sample of origin, sequenced in a study of CD8 T cells in ankylosing spondylitis. Regarding the study as a whole: Characteristic, it appeared, of ankylosing spondylitis blood was a TCR beta motif of eight highly homologous variants.

Their target antigens are unknown. One entry per CDR3 protein, called by TCRdb with MiXCR from the 5' RACE reads. This table holds hundreds of thousands of distinct CDR3 sequences, 12% found once. Sequenced: blood, either unsorted or a sorted T cell fraction (not recorded which). The receptors were sampled from a male donor with ankylosing spondylitis.

This clonotype was counted between two and nine times. The chain couples TRBV6-5 to TRBJ1-2, with 9 bases identical to TRBD1. This CDR3 has 16 residues. From germline, CDR1 is MNHEY and CDR2 SVGAGI. Losses at the gene ends were 1 base for V and 5 bases for J; bases not matched to a gene: 8. The CDR3 region is CASSYYEGTGIYGYTF. CDR3 DNA: TGTGCCAGCAGTTACTACGAAGGGACAGGGATTTATGGCTACACCTTC.

The chain combines TRBV5-5 with TRBJ1-6; 7 nucleotides line up with TRBD1. The CDR3 loop spans 15 amino acids. V trimming: 0 bases; J trimming: 7 bases; junction bases outside the gene matches: 4. Per the germline V gene, CDR1 is SGHKS and CDR2 is YYEKEE (reference sequence). The CDR3 DNA follows: TGTGCCAGCAGCTTGGCCTTCAGGGGGAATTCACCCCTCCACTTT. Protein product: CASSLAFRGNSPLHF.

The chain is built from TRBV4-2 and TRBJ1-5; D not certain. The CDR3 contains 17 residues. Germline V CDR1 and CDR2: LGHNA, YNFKEQ. With 1 base removed from V and 2 bases from J, the gap between germline ends came to 15 bases. The CDR3: CASSQGWTEEGNQPQHF. CDR3 coding DNA: TGTGCCAGCAGCCAAGGGTGGACGGAGGAAGGCAATCAGCCCCAGCATTTT.

This clonotype was found many times. The chain employs TRBV20-1 and TRBJ1-5; 9 nucleotides agree with TRBD1. Trimming took 6 bases from V and 6 from J; bases not matched to a gene: 9. The CDR3 loop spans 14 amino acids. Germline values: CDR1 DFQATT, CDR2 SNEGSKA (reference sequence). In DNA form, the CDR3 reads TGCAGTGCCCCGGACAGGGGCCGGGGTCAGCCCCAGCATTTT. Protein sequence: CSAPDRGRGQPQHF.

Written as DNA, the CDR3 is TGCGCCAGCAGTGATCCGGGGGGGACCCTCCACTTT. It is translated as CASSDPGGTLHF. This rearrangement joins TRBV10-2 to TRBJ1-6; TRBD1 might be the D (5 bases). The germline V gene has CDR1 WSHSY and CDR2 SAAADI. The CDR3 consists of 12 residues. The V end lost 3 bases, the J end lost 14 bases, and 11 bases lay between the germline ends.

In its sample, this clonotype was seen a few times. The V and J genes are TRBV10-1 and TRBJ2-1; no clear D. CDR1 and CDR2 from the germline V gene are WNHNN and SYGVQD (reference sequence). CDR3 size: 12 residues. The V end was cut by 0 bases, the J end by 9 bases, with 6 bases between. CDR3 nucleotides: TGCGCCAGCAGTGAGTCCATGGGTGAGCAGTTCTTC. Protein product: CASSESMGEQFF.